This TCR beta chain was retrieved from a study of blood T cell repertoires in COVID-19 (TCRdb year 2020). In the study overall: Samples covering the acute and convalescent phases of COVID-19 were provided by collaborators in the United States, Italy and Spain. The material from the prospective study consisted of cDNA or gDNA derived from T cells, B-cell-depleted T cells, or PBMCs. Where HLA class I and class II types were available, the types were taken from metadata supplied by the sample provider, not from assay-based typing. Sample metadata almost always included a de-identified subject ID, COVID-19 status, age in years and sex. Samples were obtained from the ongoing ImmuneRACE study (first 160 participants) and from 1,254 subjects provided by 6 global collaborators. The repertoires were released in a freely available public database intended as a resource for research on the immune response to SARS-CoV-2. Deeply sampled blood TCRbeta repertoires from subjects exposed to, actively infected with, or recovered from COVID-19 were included in the dataset. Findings and caveats that apply to the study as a whole: Clinical and demographic metadata were provided uncurated, with the amount varying by source and participant.

The immunoSEQ Assay, a bias-controlled multiplex PCR, was used to amplify TCRbeta CDR3 regions from genomic DNA. Concerning the study's data processing: Within the assay, amplification of reference gene primers was used to estimate how many nucleated cells each sample contained. Sequence reads were collapsed and filtered to measure the absolute abundance of every unique TCRbeta CDR3 rearrangement. For each sample, productive Simpson clonality was calculated as the square root of Simpson's diversity index over productive rearrangements. Here the immuneACCESS table is served through TCRdb, limited to in-frame sequences with V and J called. Missing clones are a known gap in these copies; in checked studies unresolved V genes cover under half, and the rest lacks a known reason. V and J calls and clone size are copied from that table; D and trimming were computed from the DNA. Within this sample are roughly 69,000 clones, with just over 85% of them counted one time only. The ten top clones hold about 4.7% of the sample.

Remarks on this clone: Which antigen it targets is not known. The record has no base qualities; no much larger clone is one base away.

Collaborating institutions collected whole blood in K2EDTA tubes following their own protocols. For TCRbeta analysis, collaborators shipped samples in one of three forms: frozen whole blood, isolated PBMCs, or DNA extracted from either of those sample types. The cysteine opens and the phenylalanine closes a CDR3 of 17 amino acids. Only CDR3 DNA is held: 51 bases, read in frame from base 1. Clipping removes 3 bases from V and 4 bases from J, with 7 as the unmatched junction base count. Via the germline V gene, CDR1 is KGHDR and CDR2 SFDVKD. The source material was peripheral blood. The sequence was collected from a human donor in a cohort sampled during active COVID-19. Recombination connected TRBV24-1 to TRBJ2-2; a stretch of 10 junction bases matches TRBD1. The DNA sequence follows: TGTGCCACCAGTGATATAACCGGGACAGGGGTCACCGGGGAGCTGTTTTTT. Translated, this gives CATSDITGTGVTGELFF.